This T cell receptor beta chain was captured by sequencing in a study of cytomegalovirus exposure and HLA in healthy donors. The study sampled nominally healthy donors, though unrecorded immune exposures were likely. As to this clone: Its specificity is unknown.

It was with 60 Vbeta and 13 Jbeta primers that the PCR ran. Profiling relied on immunoSEQ multiplex PCR, and the TCRdb table lists in-frame clones only, not all of them. Of roughly 120,000 clones listed, around 82% are singletons. V dropped 11 bases and J dropped 2 bases, with 10 bases sitting between them. This CDR3 is built from 12 residues. Germline assignment: CDR1 SEHNR and CDR2 FQNEAQ (reference sequence). General study findings and limits: In an earlier analysis, in 587 donors, most V segments appeared productive either ~87% or ~30% of the time. In a later analysis, common viral pathogens appeared linked to several of the most significant clusters.

The chain links TRBV7-9 to TRBJ1-5; D remains unclear. Source material: PBMCs. The receptor was derived from a man in his forties in good health and CMV-seronegative. The CDR3 loop reads CASSGGNQPQHF. CDR3 coding DNA: TGTGCCTCATCCGGTGGCAATCAGCCCCAGCATTTT.